This T cell receptor beta chain was obtained from a study of blood T cell repertoires in COVID-19. The wider study: Specimens from acute and convalescent COVID-19 originated in the United States, Italy and Spain.

Methods used by the authors: Amplification from reference gene primers served as the basis for estimated nucleated cell counts. Assay used: immunoSEQ multiplex PCR; TCRdb lists only in-frame clones, some missing. V and J calls and clone size come straight from that table; D and trimming were deduced from the DNA. The data hold 70,000 to 95,000 clones, with 84% observed a single time. V was pared by 6 bases and J by 2 bases, with 14 bases between. This CDR3 has 15 amino acids. CDR1 and CDR2 (germline): MDHEN, SYDVKM. The sample was peripheral blood. The TCR sequence derives from a woman aged 45 to 65 with acute or convalescent COVID-19. V and J are TRBV28 and TRBJ1-5; D is perhaps TRBD1 (6 bases). The CDR3 nucleotides read TGTGCCAGCAGCCCCACAGGGTTGGGCAATCAGCCCCAGCATTTT. It translates to CASSPTGLGNQPQHF.